This T cell receptor beta chain derives from a study of HIV-infected children after antiretroviral therapy interruption. Notes on the study in general: Minor non-naive CD45RA+ populations, like EMRA or stem memory, might contaminate naive sorts.

The TCR library was built from RNA with a 3' RACE protocol and unique molecular identifiers. One entry per CDR3 protein results from TCRdb running MiXCR on the 3' RACE reads. The sample includes tens of thousands of distinct CDR3 sequences, roughly 4% of them seen just once. This CDR3 contains 11 residues. Germline V gene lookup returns CDR1 KGHSH and CDR2 LQKENI. V was cut by 5 bases and J by 2 bases, with 2 bases left in between. This clonotype has a count of ten or more. Its antigen is still unknown. Treatment: PENTA 11 planned treatment interruption arm or continuous ART arm. The sequenced sample was CD45RA+ CD4+ T cells from PBMCs, pooled from several time points, obtained from a donor given antiretroviral therapy, either interrupted or continuous. Subset described: naive CD4+ CD45RA+ CD45RO- T cells. V is TRBV18 and J is TRBJ2-3; D ambiguous. The source of this sequence is a pool of human donors with HIV. The CDR3 loop is CASSATDTQYF. CDR3 bases: TGTGCCAGCTCAGCCACAGATACGCAGTATTTT.